This T cell receptor beta chain was identified in a study of spatial heterogeneity in lung cancer. The wider study: The follow-up PBMC samples were sequenced whenever they were available. The median time to follow-up was around two years after resection. Sequence detection consistently recorded a greater number of beta-chain than alpha-chain sequences. A unique TCR and UMI combination showed up more than ten times in raw reads, on average.

Time point meaning: blood at routine non-recurrence follow-up after resection. No cell sorting; template was whole RNA from tumor, lung tissue or PBMC. Study results and caveats: Resection saw ubiquitous expanded tumor TCRs appear in blood more than follow-up did.

This clonotype was counted many times. The antigen is not known. Germline values: CDR1 DFQATT, CDR2 SNEGSKA (reference sequence). This CDR3 region has 14 residues. With 2 bases removed from V and 0 bases from J, the gap between germline ends came to 7 bases. TCRdb analysed the 5' RACE reads with MiXCR anew, one entry per CDR3 protein. Among 45,000 to 65,000 distinct CDR3 sequences listed, 6.5% to 7.5% were seen once. V usage is TRBV20-1 and J usage is TRBJ1-4, with a weak D call TRBD1 (5 bases). Specimen: PBMCs, collected at follow-up. This TCR came from a female donor with early-stage non-small cell lung cancer. The CDR3 protein is CSARTGPTNEKLFF. The CDR3 bases are TGCAGTGCTAGAACAGGTCCAACTAATGAAAAACTGTTTTTT.